This is a list of T cell receptor beta chains from one sample in a study of shared clonotypes between healthy human individuals. The table came from immunoSEQ multiplex PCR; TCRdb's copy has only in-frame clones and leaves some out. The table shows 700,000 to 950,000 clones, with just over 95% occurring only once. Sequencing used naive CD8+ T cells sorted from blood. The receptors were gathered from a man aged 30 to 39 in good health. Both conserved end residues are part of each CDR3. Each record gives: D gene, J gene, V gene, clone size, CDR3 DNA, CDR3 protein. D genes are given only for firm matches. Not all rows give a size; the values are once, few, many and, for expanded clones, a class.

NA | TRBJ2-3 | TRBV11-2 | NA | TGTGCCAGCAGCATCCTAGACAGACGTATTACAGATACGCAGTATTTT | CASSILDRRITDTQYF
NA | TRBJ2-1 | TRBV2 | few | TGTGCCAGCAAGGGGTCCTACAATGAGCAGTTCTTC | CASKGSYNEQFF
NA | TRBJ2-3 | TRBV9 | NA | TGTGCCAGCAGCCCGACGGGAGTTTTAGCAGATACGCAGTATTTT | CASSPTGVLADTQYF
TRBD1 | TRBJ1-3 | TRBV4-1 | NA | TGCGCCAGCAGCCAGAACAGGGGGTGGTCTGGAAACACCATATATTTT | CASSQNRGWSGNTIYF
NA | TRBJ2-7 | TRBV19 | NA | TGTGCCAGTAGCCGGGATTACGAGCAGTACTTC | CASSRDYEQYF
NA | TRBJ2-7 | TRBV7-3 | NA | TGTGCCAGCAGCTTATATCCAGGGGTGGGCGAGCAGTACTTC | CASSLYPGVGEQYF
TRBD2 | TRBJ2-1 | TRBV4-2 | NA | TGTGCCAGCAGCCAAGAGGTGGCTAGCGGGACACAAACTGGCGATGAGCAGTTCTTC | CASSQEVASGTQTGDEQFF
TRBD1 | TRBJ1-1 | TRBV30 | NA | TGTGCCTGGAAAGGGACAGGGGTTACTGAAGCTTTCTTT | CAWKGTGVTEAFF
NA | TRBJ2-7 | TRBV4-2 | NA | TGTGCCAGCAGCCAAGCTTGGGGGATGGAGCAGTACTTC | CASSQAWGMEQYF
NA | TRBJ2-7 | TRBV6-5 | NA | TGTGCCAGCAGTCCCGGGCCCTACGAGCAGTACTTC | CASSPGPYEQYF
TRBD2 | TRBJ2-1 | TRBV7-9 | NA | TGTGCCAGCAGCCCATTAGTGGCCGCCGGACTAGCGGAAAACAATGAGCAGTTCTTC | CASSPLVAAGLAENNEQFF
NA | TRBJ2-7 | TRBV27 | NA | TGTGCCAGCAGTTTTCGCCTAGCTATGAACTCCTACGAGCAGTACTTC | CASSFRLAMNSYEQYF
NA | TRBJ1-1 | TRBV6-6 | NA | TGTGCCAGCAGCCCCTCGATGGAGCTAAACACTGAAGCTTTCTTT | CASSPSMELNTEAFF
NA | TRBJ2-7 | TRBV7-9 | once | TGTGCCAGCAGTGCTCCGGAGAAAAAGTACGAGCAGTACTTC | CASSAPEKKYEQYF
NA | TRBJ2-1 | TRBV10-3 | NA | TGTGCCATCAGCACTACTGAGAGCTCCTACAATGAGCAGTTCTTC | CAISTTESSYNEQFF
NA | TRBJ2-7 | TRBV5-1 | NA | TGCGCCAGCAGCATATCCGGGACCTCATGGGTATACGAGCAGTACTTC | CASSISGTSWVYEQYF
NA | TRBJ2-1 | TRBV13 | once | TGTGCCAGCAGCTTAGGGGCAGGGTCCTACAATGAGCAGTTCTTC | CASSLGAGSYNEQFF
NA | TRBJ2-1 | TRBV7-9 | NA | TGTGCCAGCAGCTCACAAGAGTTGCGGCCTTTCAATGAGCAGTTCTTC | CASSSQELRPFNEQFF
NA | TRBJ2-3 | TRBV11-2 | NA | TGTGCCAGCAGCTCCCCCCCTGCGATCCCGGAGGGTACAGATACGCAGTATTTT | CASSSPPAIPEGTDTQYF
NA | TRBJ2-2 | TRBV28 | NA | TGTGCCAGCAGTTTCGGGGTAAGCCGAAACACCGGGGAGCTGTTTTTT | CASSFGVSRNTGELFF
NA | TRBJ2-2 | TRBV29-1 | NA | TGCAGCGTTGGCTTCTCCCCTGAGCACGGGGAGCTGTTTTTT | CSVGFSPEHGELFF
NA | TRBJ2-7 | TRBV7-9 | NA | TGTGCCAGCAGCCCCTGGGGGGTCTCCTACGAGCAGTACTTC | CASSPWGVSYEQYF
TRBD2 | TRBJ2-7 | TRBV7-9 | NA | TGTGCCAGCAGCGCAGGACTAGCGACGACCTACGAGCAGTACTTC | CASSAGLATTYEQYF
TRBD2 | TRBJ2-2 | TRBV27 | NA | TGTGCCAGCAGTTTATGGACTAGCGGCACCGGGGAGCTGTTTTTT | CASSLWTSGTGELFF
NA | TRBJ2-3 | TRBV30 | NA | TGTGCCTGGACCCTTGGAGGGAGTAGTACAGATACGCAGTATTTT | CAWTLGGSSTDTQYF
NA | TRBJ2-5 | TRBV27 | NA | TGTGCCAGCAGTTTGATTTGGGGCAGGGAGCGGCAGACCCAGTACTTC | CASSLIWGRERQTQYF
NA | TRBJ1-1 | TRBV9 | NA | TGTGCCAGCAGCACCCGGGACACGAACACTGAAGCTTTCTTT | CASSTRDTNTEAFF
TRBD2 | TRBJ2-1 | TRBV27 | NA | TGTGCCAGCAGTTCTATTATAGCGGGAGTGGGCGATGAGCAGTTCTTC | CASSSIIAGVGDEQFF
TRBD1 | TRBJ2-7 | TRBV2 | NA | TGTGCCAGCAGTTTACAGGGGACGAACGAGCAGTACTTC | CASSLQGTNEQYF
NA | TRBJ1-1 | TRBV5-5 | NA | TGTGCCAGCAGCTTGGTAGGGCAGGGGAACACTGAAGCTTTCTTT | CASSLVGQGNTEAFF
TRBD1 | TRBJ1-2 | TRBV30 | once | TGTGCCTGGAGTGTACCGGGACAGGGGTCTGGCTACACCTTC | CAWSVPGQGSGYTF
TRBD1 | TRBJ1-4 | TRBV11-2 | NA | TGTGCCAGCAGCTTAAGGGCAACAGGGGAGGATGAAAAACTGTTTTTT | CASSLRATGEDEKLFF
TRBD2 | TRBJ2-5 | TRBV7-3 | NA | TGTGCCAGCAGCCTCTTTGCGGGAGGCGGGGAGACCCAGTACTTC | CASSLFAGGGETQYF
TRBD2 | TRBJ2-3 | TRBV4-1 | NA | TGCGCCAGCAGCCACGGACTAGCGGTAACAACAGATACGCAGTATTTT | CASSHGLAVTTDTQYF
NA | TRBJ2-5 | TRBV4-1 | NA | TGCGCCAGCAGCCAAGGGGCGCGCGGGTTGGAGACCCAGTACTTC | CASSQGARGLETQYF
NA | TRBJ2-1 | TRBV7-9 | NA | TGTGCCAGCCGACAGAACAATGAGCAGTTCTTC | CASRQNNEQFF
TRBD2 | TRBJ2-3 | TRBV11-2 | once | TGTGCCAGCAACCTAAACCCGGGACTAGCGGTGGATACGCAGTATTTT | CASNLNPGLAVDTQYF
NA | TRBJ2-7 | TRBV6-6 | NA | TGTGCCAGCAGCCTCCTTCAGACGTACGAGCAGTACTTC | CASSLLQTYEQYF
TRBD1 | TRBJ2-1 | TRBV4-1 | NA | TGCGCCACCTCGGGACAGGGGTACAATGAGCAGTTCTTC | CATSGQGYNEQFF
TRBD1 | TRBJ2-3 | TRBV28 | NA | TGTGCCAGCAATCCGGGACAGGGGGCGGCAGATACGCAGTATTTT | CASNPGQGAADTQYF
NA | TRBJ2-3 | TRBV7-2 | NA | TGTGCCAGCAGCCCCTGGGGGGCTAGGTCAGATACGCAGTATTTT | CASSPWGARSDTQYF
TRBD2 | TRBJ2-7 | TRBV7-8 | NA | TGTGCCATCTCACCCGTAGGACTAGCGGGGGGTTCGTACGAGCAGTACTTC | CAISPVGLAGGSYEQYF
NA | TRBJ2-6 | TRBV6-5 | NA | TGTGCCAGCAGTTACGACCCGTTCGGGGCCAACGTCCTGACTTTC | CASSYDPFGANVLTF
TRBD2 | TRBJ2-3 | TRBV11-2 | NA | TGTGCCAGCAGCTTAGGTTGGCGGGAGACTAGCACAGATACGCAGTATTTT | CASSLGWRETSTDTQYF
TRBD1 | TRBJ2-7 | TRBV7-2 | NA | TGTGCCAGCAGCCTCTGGGACAGAAACTACGAGCAGTACTTC | CASSLWDRNYEQYF
NA | TRBJ1-5 | TRBV27 | NA | NA | CASSFLAGKNQPQHF
TRBD2 | TRBJ2-1 | TRBV13 | NA | TGTGCCAGCACTAGCGGGAGGCTGACTATTGAGCAGTTCTTC | CASTSGRLTIEQFF
NA | TRBJ1-1 | TRBV2 | NA | TGTGCCAGTCCTATCCTTGGACGGGATGAAGCTTTCTTT | CASPILGRDEAFF
NA | TRBJ2-7 | TRBV29-1 | NA | TGCAGCGTTCCTTCAGGGGGAGGGGGAGAGCAGTACTTC | CSVPSGGGGEQYF
NA | TRBJ1-5 | TRBV19 | NA | TGTGCCAGTAGTAATCCAGTTCAGCCCCAGCATTTT | CASSNPVQPQHF
NA | TRBJ1-1 | TRBV14 | NA | TGTGCCAGCAGCCAATCCCCGTGGAGGGTAGGGACTGAAGCTTTCTTT | CASSQSPWRVGTEAFF
NA | TRBJ2-7 | TRBV11-2 | NA | TGTGCCAGCAGCCACACAAGGGGCGGGACTTCCTACGAGCAGTACTTC | CASSHTRGGTSYEQYF
NA | TRBJ2-2 | TRBV2 | NA | TGTGCCATACCGGGGGCTAGCAGTCCCACCGGGGAGCTGTTTTTT | CAIPGASSPTGELFF
TRBD1 | TRBJ1-5 | TRBV7-9 | NA | TGTGCCAGCAGTTCCGGGACAGAGGAGCCCCAGCATTTT | CASSSGTEEPQHF